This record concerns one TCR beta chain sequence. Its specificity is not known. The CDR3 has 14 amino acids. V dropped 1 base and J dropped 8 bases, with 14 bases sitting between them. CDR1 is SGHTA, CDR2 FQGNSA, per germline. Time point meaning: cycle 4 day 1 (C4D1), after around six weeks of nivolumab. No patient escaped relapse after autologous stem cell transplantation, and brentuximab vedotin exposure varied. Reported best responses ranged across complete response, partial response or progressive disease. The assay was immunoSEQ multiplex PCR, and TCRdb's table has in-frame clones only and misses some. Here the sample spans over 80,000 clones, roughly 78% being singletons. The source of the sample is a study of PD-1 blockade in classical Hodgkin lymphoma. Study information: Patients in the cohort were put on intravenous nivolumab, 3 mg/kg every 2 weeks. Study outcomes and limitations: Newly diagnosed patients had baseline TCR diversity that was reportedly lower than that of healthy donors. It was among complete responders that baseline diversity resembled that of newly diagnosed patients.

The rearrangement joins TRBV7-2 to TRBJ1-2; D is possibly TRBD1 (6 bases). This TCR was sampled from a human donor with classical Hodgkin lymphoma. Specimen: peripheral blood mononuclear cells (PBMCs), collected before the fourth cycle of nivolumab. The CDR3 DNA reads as TGTGCCAGCAGCTTAGAGTTACAGGGTCGGGGCTACACCTTC. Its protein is CASSLELQGRGYTF. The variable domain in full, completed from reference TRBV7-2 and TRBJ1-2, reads GAGVSQSPSNKVTEKGKDVELRCDPISGHTALYWYRQSLGQGLEFLIYFQGNSAPDKSGLPSDRFSAERTGGSVSTLTIQRTQQEDSAVYLCASSLELQGRGYTFGSGTRLTVV.